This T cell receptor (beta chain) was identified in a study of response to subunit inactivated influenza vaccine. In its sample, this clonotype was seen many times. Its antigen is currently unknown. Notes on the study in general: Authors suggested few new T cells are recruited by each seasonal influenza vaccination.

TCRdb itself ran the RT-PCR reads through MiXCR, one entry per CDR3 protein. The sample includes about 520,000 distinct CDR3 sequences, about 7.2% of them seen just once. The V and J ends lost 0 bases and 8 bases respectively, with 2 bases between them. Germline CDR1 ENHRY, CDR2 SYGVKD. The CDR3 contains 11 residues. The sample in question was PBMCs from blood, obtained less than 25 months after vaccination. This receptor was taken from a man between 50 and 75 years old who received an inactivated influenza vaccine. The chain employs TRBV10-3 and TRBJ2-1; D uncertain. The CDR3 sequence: CAISESYEQFF. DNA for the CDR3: TGTGCCATCAGTGAGTCGTATGAGCAGTTCTTC.